The T cell receptor beta chain under discussion was sequenced for a study of breast tumors, draining lymph nodes, adjacent tissues. In the case of this clonotype: Its matching antigen is unknown. This could be a read error, since a much larger clone is one nucleotide away.

The lymph nodes were axillary draining lymph nodes from breast cancer patients. TCRdb re-called the multiplex PCR reads through MiXCR, storing one row per CDR3 protein. Here the sample spans 200,000 or so distinct CDR3 sequences, around 33% being singletons. In germline, CDR1 is SGHNT, CDR2 YYREEE (reference sequence). V lost 4 bases, J lost 5 bases, and 7 bases stayed unmatched. The CDR3 spans 15 residues. Study-level findings and limits: Tumor T cell lymph node origin was a supported hypothesis, not proven. Luminal-like breast cancer showed significantly higher tumor–nontumor repertoire similarity than basal-like. Findings are consistent with lymph node origin and intratumoral expansion of most tumor T cells. Tumors had less TCR diversity than lymph nodes, more than nontumor tissue.

The sequenced material came from axillary lymph node tissue. This receptor was obtained from a female donor with breast cancer. Some clones in this sample may be carry-over from other donors' samples. The chain is built from TRBV5-4 and TRBJ2-2; 8 bases are shared with TRBD1. The CDR3 region has the DNA TGTGCCAGCAGCCCGGGACAGGCGTTTACCGGGGAGCTGTTTTTT. Translated: CASSPGQAFTGELFF. The full variable domain, its missing parts supplied by reference TRBV5-4 and TRBJ2-2, is ETGVTQSPTHLIKTRGQQVTLRCSSQSGHNTVSWYQQALGQGPQFIFQYYREEENGRGNFPPRFSGLQFPNYSSELNVNALELDDSALYLCASSPGQAFTGELFFGEGSRLTVL.